This T cell receptor (beta chain) was captured by sequencing in a study of T cell repertoires in cytomegalovirus infection. CDR1 SGHTA and CDR2 FQGNSA come from the germline V gene. V lost 6 bases to trimming and J lost 6 bases, with 13 bases between them. The CDR3 covers 13 residues. Via MiXCR, TCRdb re-called the reads, giving one row per CDR3 protein. The sample yields around 430,000 distinct CDR3 sequences, under 45% seen once. This clonotype was counted many times. Its antigen is currently unknown. The clonotype originates from a human donor in good health (CMV status not recorded). Some clones in this sample may be carry-over from other donors' samples. The source was cultured PBMCs, collected from culture after CMV antigen stimulation. The J gene is TRBJ2-3, the V gene TRBV7-2; D is unclear. CDR3 bases: TGTGCCAGCAGTCTACCCGCGTTGGATACGCAGTATTTT. Its protein is CASSLPALDTQYF.